The clone carrying this T cell receptor (beta chain) was recorded many times. Extraction of PBMCs used more than 8.5 ml of fresh peripheral blood. Germline values: CDR1 LNHDA, CDR2 SQIVND (reference sequence). This CDR3 has 19 amino acids. The V and J ends lost 1 base and 5 bases respectively, with 24 bases between them. This record comes from a study of T cells in Graves' hyperthyroidism and ophthalmopathy. There were TCR beta CDR3 regions amplified from RNA transcripts. An initial round of RT-PCR targeting the TCR CDR3 relied on the HTBI primer set. In TCRdb, the multiplex PCR reads were re-called with MiXCR into one record per CDR3 protein. The sample has hundreds of thousands of distinct CDR3 sequences, about 15% seen once.

This TCR came from a woman aged 25 to 39 with Graves' hyperthyroidism that later progressed to Graves' ophthalmopathy. This chain uses TRBV19 with TRBJ2-1; TRBD1 is a possible D gene (7 bases). Sequenced: blood. The CDR3 DNA reads TGTGCCAGTAGTATAGTAGGAGGGGGCGATAGTGGGGCCCACAATGAGCAGTTCTTC. Its translation is CASSIVGGGDSGAHNEQFF.